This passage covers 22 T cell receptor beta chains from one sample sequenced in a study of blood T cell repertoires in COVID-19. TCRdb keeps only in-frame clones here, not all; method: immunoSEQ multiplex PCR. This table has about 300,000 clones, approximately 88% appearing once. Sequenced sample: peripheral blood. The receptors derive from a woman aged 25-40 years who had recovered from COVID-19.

CDR3 bases: TGTGCCAGCAGCCATGGACAGGGTGGCCAGCCCCAGCATTTT. This sequence encodes CASSHGQGGQPQHF. The J gene is TRBJ1-5, the V gene TRBV7-9; TRBD1 matches at 8 bases. From germline, CDR1 is SEHNR and CDR2 FQNEAQ (reference sequence). V shed 5 bases and J 7 bases; nucleotides not matched to a gene: 7. The CDR3 is 14 amino acids.

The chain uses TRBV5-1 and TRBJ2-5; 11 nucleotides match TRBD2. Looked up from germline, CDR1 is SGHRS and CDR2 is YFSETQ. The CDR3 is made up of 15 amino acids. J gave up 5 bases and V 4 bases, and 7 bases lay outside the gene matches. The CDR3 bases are TGCGCCAGCAGCCCGATGGCTAGCGGGGGGGAGACCCAGTACTTC. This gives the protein CASSPMASGGETQYF.

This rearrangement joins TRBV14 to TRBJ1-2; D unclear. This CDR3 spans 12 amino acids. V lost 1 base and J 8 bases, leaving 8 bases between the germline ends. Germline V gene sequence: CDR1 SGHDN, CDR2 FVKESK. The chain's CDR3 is CASSQGPRGYTF. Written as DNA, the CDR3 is TGTGCCAGCAGCCAAGGGCCTAGAGGCTACACCTTC.

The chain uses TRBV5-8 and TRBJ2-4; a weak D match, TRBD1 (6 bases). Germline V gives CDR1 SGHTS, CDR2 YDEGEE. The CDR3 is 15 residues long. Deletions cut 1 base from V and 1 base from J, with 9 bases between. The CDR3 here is CASSLYQGAKNIQYF. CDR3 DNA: TGTGCCAGCAGCTTGTACCAGGGGGCCAAAAACATTCAGTACTTC.

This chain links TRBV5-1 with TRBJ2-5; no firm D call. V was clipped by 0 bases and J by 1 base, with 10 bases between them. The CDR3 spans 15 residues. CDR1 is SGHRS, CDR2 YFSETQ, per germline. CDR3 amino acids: CASSLGPGFQETQYF. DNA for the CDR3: TGCGCCAGCAGCTTGGGGCCCGGGTTCCAAGAGACCCAGTACTTC.

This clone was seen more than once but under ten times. This CDR3 is CASSSGGLDYGYTF. CDR3 nucleotide sequence: TGTGCCAGCAGTAGTGGGGGGTTGGACTATGGCTACACCTTC. This rearrangement joins TRBV6-5 to TRBJ1-2; the D gene is possibly TRBD1 (5 bases). The CDR3 is 14 residues long. The ends were cut back, 5 bases at V and 3 bases at J, with 13 bases in the middle. The germline V gene encodes CDR1 MNHEY and CDR2 SVGAGI.

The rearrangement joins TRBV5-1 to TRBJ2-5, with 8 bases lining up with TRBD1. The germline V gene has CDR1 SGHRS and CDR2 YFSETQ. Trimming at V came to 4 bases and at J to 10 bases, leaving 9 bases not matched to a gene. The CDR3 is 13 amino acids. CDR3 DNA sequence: TGCGCCAGCAGCCCGACGGACAGGGAGGACCAGTACTTC. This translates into CASSPTDREDQYF.

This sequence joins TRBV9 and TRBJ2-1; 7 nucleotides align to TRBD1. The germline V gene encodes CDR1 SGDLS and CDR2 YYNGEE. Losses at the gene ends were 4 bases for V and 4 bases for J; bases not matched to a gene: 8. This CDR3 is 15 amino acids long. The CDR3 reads CASSLTGTAYNEQFF. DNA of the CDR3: TGTGCCAGCAGCTTGACCGGGACAGCGTACAATGAGCAGTTCTTC.

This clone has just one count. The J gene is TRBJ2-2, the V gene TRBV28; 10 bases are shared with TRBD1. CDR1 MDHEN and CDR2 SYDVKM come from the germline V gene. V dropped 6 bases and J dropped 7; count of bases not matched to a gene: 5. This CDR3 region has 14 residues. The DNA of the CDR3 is TGTGCCAGCAGCCGGACAGGGGGAGACGGGGAGCTGTTTTTT. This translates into CASSRTGGDGELFF.

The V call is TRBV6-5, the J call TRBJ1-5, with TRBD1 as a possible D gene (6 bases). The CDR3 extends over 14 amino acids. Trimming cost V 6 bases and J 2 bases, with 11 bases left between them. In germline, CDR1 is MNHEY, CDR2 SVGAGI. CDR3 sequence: CASRTGLGNQPQHF. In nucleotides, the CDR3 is TGTGCCAGCAGGACAGGCCTCGGCAATCAGCCCCAGCATTTT.

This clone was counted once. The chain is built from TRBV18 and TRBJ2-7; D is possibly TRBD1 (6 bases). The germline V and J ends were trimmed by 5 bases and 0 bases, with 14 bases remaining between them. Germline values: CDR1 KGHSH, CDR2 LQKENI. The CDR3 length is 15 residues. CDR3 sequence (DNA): TGTGCCAGCTCAGCAGGGGACCGAAACTCCTACGAGCAGTACTTC. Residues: CASSAGDRNSYEQYF. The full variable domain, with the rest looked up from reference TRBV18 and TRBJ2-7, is NAGVMQNPRHLVRRRGQEARLRCSPMKGHSHVYWYRQLPEEGLKFMVYLQKENIIDESGMPKERFSAEFPKEGPSILRIQQVVRGDSAAYFCASSAGDRNSYEQYFGPGTRLTVT.

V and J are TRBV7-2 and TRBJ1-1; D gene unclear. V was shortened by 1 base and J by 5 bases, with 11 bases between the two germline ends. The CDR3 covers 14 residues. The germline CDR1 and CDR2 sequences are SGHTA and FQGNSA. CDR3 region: CASSLGLGRTEAFF. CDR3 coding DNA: TGTGCCAGCAGCTTAGGACTCGGGAGGACTGAAGCTTTCTTT.

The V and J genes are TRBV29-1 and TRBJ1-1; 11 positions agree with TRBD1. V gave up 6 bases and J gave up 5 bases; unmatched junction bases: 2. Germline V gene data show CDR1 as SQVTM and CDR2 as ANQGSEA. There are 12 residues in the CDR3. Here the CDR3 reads CSVGQGETEAFF. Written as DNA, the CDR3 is TGCAGCGTGGGACAGGGGGAAACTGAAGCTTTCTTT.

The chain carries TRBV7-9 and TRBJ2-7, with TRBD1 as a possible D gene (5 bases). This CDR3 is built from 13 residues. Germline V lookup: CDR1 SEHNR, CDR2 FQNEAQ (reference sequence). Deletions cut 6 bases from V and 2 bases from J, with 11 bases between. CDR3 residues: CASSETDAYEQYF. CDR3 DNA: TGTGCCAGCAGTGAGACAGACGCCTACGAGCAGTACTTC.

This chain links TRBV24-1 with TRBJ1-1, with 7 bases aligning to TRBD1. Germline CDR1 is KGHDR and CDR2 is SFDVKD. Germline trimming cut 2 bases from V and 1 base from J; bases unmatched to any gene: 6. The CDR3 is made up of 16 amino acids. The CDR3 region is CATSDSRQGGNTEAFF. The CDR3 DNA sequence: TGTGCCACCAGTGATTCCAGACAGGGTGGGAACACTGAAGCTTTCTTT.

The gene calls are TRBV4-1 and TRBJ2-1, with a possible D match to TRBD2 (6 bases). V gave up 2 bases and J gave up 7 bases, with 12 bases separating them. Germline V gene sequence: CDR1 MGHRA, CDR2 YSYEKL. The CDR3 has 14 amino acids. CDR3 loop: CASSQPGTLNEQFF. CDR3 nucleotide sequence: TGCGCCAGCAGCCAACCCGGGACTCTGAATGAGCAGTTCTTC.

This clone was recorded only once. CDR3 bases: TGCAGTACCTTACTGCCCCAGCATTTT. Residues: CSTLLPQHF. This chain links TRBV20-1 with TRBJ1-5; D gene unclear. Germline V gene sequence: CDR1 DFQATT, CDR2 SNEGSKA (reference sequence). Trimming removed 8 bases at V and 9 bases at J, with 8 bases between. The CDR3 is 9 amino acids.

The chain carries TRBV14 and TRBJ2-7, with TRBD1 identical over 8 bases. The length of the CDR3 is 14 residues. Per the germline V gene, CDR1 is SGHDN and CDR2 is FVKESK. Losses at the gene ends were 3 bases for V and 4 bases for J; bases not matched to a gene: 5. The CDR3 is CASSHGQGAYEQYF. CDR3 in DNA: TGTGCCAGCAGCCACGGGCAGGGGGCTTACGAGCAGTACTTC.

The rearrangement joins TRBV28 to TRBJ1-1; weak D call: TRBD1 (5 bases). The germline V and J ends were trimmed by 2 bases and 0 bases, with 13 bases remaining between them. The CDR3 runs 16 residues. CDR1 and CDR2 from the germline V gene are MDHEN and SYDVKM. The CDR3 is CASSLAAGSMNTEAFF. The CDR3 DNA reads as TGTGCCAGCAGTTTAGCGGCAGGGTCCATGAACACTGAAGCTTTCTTT.

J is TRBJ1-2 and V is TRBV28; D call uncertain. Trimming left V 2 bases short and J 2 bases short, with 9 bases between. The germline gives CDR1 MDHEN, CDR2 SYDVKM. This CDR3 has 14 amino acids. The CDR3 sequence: CASSLAQINYGYTF. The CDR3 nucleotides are TGTGCCAGCAGTTTAGCACAGATCAACTATGGCTACACCTTC.

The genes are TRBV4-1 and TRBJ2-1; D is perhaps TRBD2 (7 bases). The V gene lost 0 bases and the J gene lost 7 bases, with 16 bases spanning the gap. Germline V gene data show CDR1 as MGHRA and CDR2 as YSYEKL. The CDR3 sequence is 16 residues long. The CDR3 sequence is CASSQDGRGAWNEQFF. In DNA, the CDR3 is TGCGCCAGCAGCCAAGACGGCCGGGGGGCCTGGAATGAGCAGTTCTTC.

The CDR3 DNA follows: TGTGCCATCAGTGAGTCTAGGACAGGGATCAATCAGCCCCAGCATTTT. This translates into CAISESRTGINQPQHF. The J gene is TRBJ1-5, the V gene TRBV10-3; 8 bases agree with TRBD1. The V gene end was trimmed by 0 bases and the J gene end by 3 bases; junction bases not matched to a gene: 4. Per germline, CDR1 ENHRY and CDR2 SYGVKD. This CDR3 contains 16 residues.